A single sample is the source of the 21 T cell receptor beta chains below, sequenced in a study of OX40 agonist ivuxolimab in advanced cancers. Produced via immunoSEQ multiplex PCR; TCRdb's table is partial and in-frame only. The data show more than 65,000 clones, roughly 90% seen once. This sample comprised CD4+ or CD8+ T cells sorted from blood, obtained in a trial of the OX40 agonist ivuxolimab. The receptor source for this set is an adult with an advanced solid tumor such as melanoma, head and neck, liver or kidney cancer.

The chain is built from TRBV7-7 and TRBJ2-2; weak D call: TRBD1 (5 bases). This CDR3 is built from 14 residues. CDR1 and CDR2 from the germline V gene are SSHAT and FNYEAQ (reference sequence). Trimming took 1 base from V and 5 from J, leaving 8 bases between them. The CDR3 coding sequence is TGTGCCAGCAGCTTAGTTCAGGGAACCGGGGAGCTGTTTTTT. It yields the protein CASSLVQGTGELFF.

J is TRBJ2-7 and V is TRBV6-5; D may be TRBD1 (6 bases). The CDR3 sequence is 14 residues long. V was trimmed by 5 bases and J by 2 bases, leaving 13 bases between them. Germline V CDR1 and CDR2: MNHEY, SVGAGI. The CDR3 DNA reads TGTGCCAGCAGTCGAACCAGGGACACCTACGAGCAGTACTTC. Its protein product is CASSRTRDTYEQYF.

This clone was observed once. This chain joins TRBV5-1 and TRBJ2-1, with TRBD2 identical over 13 bases. The CDR3 is 17 amino acids. Unmatched junction bases numbered 6, after V lost 2 bases and J lost 4 bases. Germline CDR1 is SGHRS and CDR2 is YFSETQ. The CDR3 spells CASSLTGTSGKYNEQFF. DNA for the CDR3: TGCGCCAGCAGCTTAACCGGGACTAGCGGGAAGTACAATGAGCAGTTCTTC.

This rearrangement joins TRBV7-9 to TRBJ1-3, with unresolved D. Germline lookup yields CDR1 SEHNR and CDR2 FQNEAQ (reference sequence). The CDR3 has 16 residues. V lost 3 bases and J lost 0, with 12 bases in between. CDR3 in DNA: TGTGCCAGCAGCTTTCGGGCCGCAAGCTCTGGAAACACCATATATTTT. Translation gives CASSFRAASSGNTIYF.

This chain uses TRBV28 with TRBJ1-3; the D is unclear. Trimming removed 3 bases from V and 0 bases from J, with 9 bases in between. Germline loops: CDR1 MDHEN, CDR2 SYDVKM. CDR3 length equals 15 residues. Here the CDR3 DNA reads TGTGCCAGCAGTTTGGCGGCATACTCTGGAAACACCATATATTTT. Translation gives CASSLAAYSGNTIYF.

V gene TRBV5-8 combines with J gene TRBJ2-1, with 9 positions matching TRBD2. The ends lost 0 bases at V and 9 bases at J; junction bases unmatched: 10. Per germline, CDR1 SGHTS and CDR2 YDEGEE. CDR3 length: 16 amino acids. As DNA, the CDR3 is TGTGCCAGCAGCTTGGAAATTGGCGGGAGGGCCGGTGAGCAGTTCTTC. It yields the protein CASSLEIGGRAGEQFF.

V and J are TRBV9 and TRBJ2-3; TRBD1 matches 8 bases. The V and J ends lost 0 bases and 1 base, in that order; junction bases with no gene match: 7. CDR1 SGDLS and CDR2 YYNGEE come from the germline V gene. The CDR3 consists of 17 residues. The CDR3 loop is CASSVAGTGARTDTQYF. In DNA, the CDR3 is TGTGCCAGCAGCGTAGCCGGGACAGGAGCCCGCACAGATACGCAGTATTTT.

In this sample, this clone turned up once. The genes are TRBV28 and TRBJ1-3; D unresolved. Germline CDR1 MDHEN, CDR2 SYDVKM. Trimming shortened V by 5 bases and J by 0 bases, and 5 bases separated the two germline ends. CDR3 size: 13 residues. The CDR3 region is CASSPHSGNTIYF. The CDR3 DNA sequence: TGTGCCAGCAGTCCCCACTCTGGAAACACCATATATTTT.

The chain links TRBV29-1 to TRBJ1-2; 11 bases fit TRBD1. The junction had 7 bases not matched to a gene; V was cut back by 6 bases and J by 7 bases. The CDR3 covers 13 residues. Germline V gene lookup returns CDR1 SQVTM and CDR2 ANQGSEA. The CDR3 coding sequence is TGCAGCGTACAGGGACAGGGGGTAGGTGGCTACACCTTC. Amino acid sequence: CSVQGQGVGGYTF.

The V and J genes are TRBV2 and TRBJ1-5; 8 bases fit TRBD1. With 6 bases clipped from V and 6 bases from J, the junction kept 10 bases outside the gene matches. The CDR3 length is 15 residues. The germline V gene encodes CDR1 SNHLY and CDR2 FYNNEI. The CDR3 DNA sequence: TGTGCCAGCAGAAGGGACAGGACAGGGCTTCAGCCCCAGCATTTT. It is translated as CASRRDRTGLQPQHF.

The chain uses TRBV2 and TRBJ2-1; 7 bases line up with TRBD2. Germline CDR1 is SNHLY and CDR2 is FYNNEI. This CDR3 contains 13 residues. The V segment lost 7 bases and the J segment 7 bases; nucleotides outside the gene matches: 7. The CDR3 DNA reads TGTGCCAGCATGGCGGGAGTGTATAATGAGCAGTTCTTC. It specifies CASMAGVYNEQFF. Together with reference TRBV2 and TRBJ2-1, the CDR3 gives the full variable domain: EPEVTQTPSHQVTQMGQEVILRCVPISNHLYFYWYRQILGQKVEFLVSFYNNEISEKSEIFDDQFSVERPDGSNFTLKIRSTKLEDSAMYFCASMAGVYNEQFFGPGTRLTVL.

The J gene is TRBJ1-2, the V gene TRBV19; D may be TRBD1 (6 bases). The CDR3 has 14 amino acids. Germline V lookup: CDR1 LNHDA, CDR2 SQIVND (reference sequence). Deletions cut 6 bases from V and 8 bases from J, with 19 bases between. The CDR3, as DNA: TGTGCCAGTAGCCCTGGGGGGAACCAGGGGGGCTACACCTTC. Protein product: CASSPGGNQGGYTF.

The genes are TRBV5-5 and TRBJ1-2, with D perhaps matching TRBD1 (5 bases). V was trimmed by 4 bases and J by 4 bases, leaving 20 bases between them. The germline V gene encodes CDR1 SGHKS and CDR2 YYEKEE (reference sequence). The length of the CDR3 is 16 residues. The CDR3 coding sequence is TGTGCCAGCAGCGCCTTAGTCCGAGACAGCGGCTATGGCTACACCTTC. This gives the protein CASSALVRDSGYGYTF.

The V gene is TRBV19, the J gene TRBJ1-4; D is ambiguous. The V gene lost 7 bases and the J gene lost 11 bases, with 17 bases spanning the gap. The CDR3 is made up of 13 amino acids. Germline lookup yields CDR1 LNHDA and CDR2 SQIVND (reference sequence). In DNA form, the CDR3 reads TGTGCCAGTAAAGGGCCAGATGGACGGAAACTGTTTTTT. This sequence encodes CASKGPDGRKLFF. Full variable domain (remainder filled in from reference TRBV19 and TRBJ1-4): DGGITQSPKYLFRKEGQNVTLSCEQNLNHDAMYWYRQDPGQGLRLIYYSQIVNDFQKGDIAEGYSVSREKKESFPLTVTSAQKNPTAFYLCASKGPDGRKLFFGSGTQLSVL.

This rearrangement joins TRBV28 to TRBJ2-1, with unresolved D. CDR1 MDHEN and CDR2 SYDVKM come from the germline V gene. CDR3 length: 11 amino acids. Trimming cost V 8 bases and J 8 bases, with 10 bases left between them. CDR3: CASALRHEQFF. In DNA form, the CDR3 reads TGTGCCAGCGCTCTCAGGCATGAGCAGTTCTTC.

J is TRBJ1-2 and V is TRBV28; tentative D call: TRBD1 (5 bases). With 2 bases removed from V and 6 bases from J, the gap between germline ends came to 10 bases. Germline-derived CDR1 and CDR2 are MDHEN and SYDVKM. There are 13 residues in the CDR3. CDR3 sequence (DNA): TGTGCCAGCAGTTTAGGGGGGAGAGATGGCTACACCTTC. Translated: CASSLGGRDGYTF.

V and J are TRBV5-4 and TRBJ1-2, with D possibly TRBD1 on 5 matching bases. V lost 4 bases and J 4 bases, leaving 14 bases between the germline ends. This CDR3 region has 14 residues. CDR1 SGHNT and CDR2 YYREEE come from the germline V gene (reference sequence). CDR3 residues: CASSRDYEGYGYTF. In DNA form, the CDR3 reads TGTGCCAGCAGCCGGGACTATGAGGGCTATGGCTACACCTTC. The entire variable domain, with the rest obtained from reference TRBV5-4 and TRBJ1-2, is as follows: ETGVTQSPTHLIKTRGQQVTLRCSSQSGHNTVSWYQQALGQGPQFIFQYYREEENGRGNFPPRFSGLQFPNYSSELNVNALELDDSALYLCASSRDYEGYGYTFGSGTRLTVV.

The V call is TRBV10-2, the J call TRBJ1-1; 7 nucleotides align to TRBD1. The germline V gene has CDR1 WSHSY and CDR2 SAAADI. With 6 bases clipped from V and 1 base from J, the junction kept 8 bases outside the gene matches. This CDR3 is 15 amino acids long. CDR3 sequence: CASSQQGWRNTEAFF. The CDR3 DNA reads TGCGCCAGCAGCCAACAGGGGTGGAGGAACACTGAAGCTTTCTTT.

The chain joins TRBV6-5 to TRBJ1-2, with D uncertain. The CDR3 totals 12 residues. The V end was cut by 7 bases, the J end by 7 bases, with 13 bases between. The germline CDR1 and CDR2 sequences are MNHEY and SVGAGI. Here the CDR3 reads CASTGGGFGYTF. The CDR3 coding sequence is TGTGCCAGCACCGGAGGAGGGTTTGGCTACACCTTC.

The genes are TRBV14 and TRBJ2-3, with TRBD2 matching 10 bases. The CDR3 runs 16 residues. CDR1 is SGHDN, CDR2 FVKESK, per germline. V lost 0 bases and J lost 3; bases outside the gene matches: 3. Here the CDR3 reads CASSQDLAGATDTQYF. CDR3 sequence (DNA): TGTGCCAGCAGCCAAGATCTAGCGGGAGCGACAGATACGCAGTATTTT.

This chain uses TRBV9 with TRBJ1-2, with 8 bases identical to TRBD1. The V gene's germline CDR1 is SGDLS and CDR2 YYNGEE. V was clipped by 0 bases and J by 6 bases; unmatched bases: 13. The CDR3 is made up of 17 amino acids. This chain's CDR3 is CASSVGGWRQGINGYTF. CDR3 bases: TGTGCCAGCAGCGTAGGAGGATGGAGACAGGGGATTAATGGCTACACCTTC.